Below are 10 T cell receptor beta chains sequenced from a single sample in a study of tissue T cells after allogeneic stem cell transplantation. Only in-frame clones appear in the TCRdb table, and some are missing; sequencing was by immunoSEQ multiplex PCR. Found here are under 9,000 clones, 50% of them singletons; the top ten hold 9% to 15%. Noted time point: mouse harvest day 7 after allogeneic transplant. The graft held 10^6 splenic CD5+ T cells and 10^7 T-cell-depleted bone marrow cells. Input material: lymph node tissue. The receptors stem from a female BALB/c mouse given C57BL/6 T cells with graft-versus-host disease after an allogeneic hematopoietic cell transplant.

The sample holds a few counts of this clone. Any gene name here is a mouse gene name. CDR3 bases read: TGTGCCAGCAGCTCGACAGGGAACTCCGACTACACC. As protein: CASSSTGNSDYT. The whole CDR3 protein reads CASSSTGNSDYTF. This sequence joins TRBV3 and TRBJ1-2, with 7 nucleotides matching TRBD1. The read ends 1 residue shy of where the CDR3 ends; the end is completed using the germline J gene. Germline trimming cut 4 bases from V and 2 bases from J; bases unmatched to any gene: 1. This CDR3 region has 13 residues. Germline loops: CDR1 SNHLY, CDR2 FYNGKV (reference sequence).

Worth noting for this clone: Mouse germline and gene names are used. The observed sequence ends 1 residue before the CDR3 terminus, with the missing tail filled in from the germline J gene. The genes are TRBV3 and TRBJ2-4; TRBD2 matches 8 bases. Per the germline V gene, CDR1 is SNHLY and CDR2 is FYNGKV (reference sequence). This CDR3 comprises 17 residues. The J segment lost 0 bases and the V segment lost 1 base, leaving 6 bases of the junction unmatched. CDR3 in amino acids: CASSLGWGGSSQNTLYF. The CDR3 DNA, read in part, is TGTGCCAGCAGCTTAGGTTGGGGGGGGTCTAGTCAAAACACCTTGTAC.

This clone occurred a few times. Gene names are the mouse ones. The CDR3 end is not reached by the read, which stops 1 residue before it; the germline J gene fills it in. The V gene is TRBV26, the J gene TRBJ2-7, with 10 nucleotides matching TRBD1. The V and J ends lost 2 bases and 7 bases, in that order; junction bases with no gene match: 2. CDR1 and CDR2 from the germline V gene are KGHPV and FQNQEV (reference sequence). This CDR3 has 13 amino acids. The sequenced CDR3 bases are TGTGCCAGCAGTCTGGACAGGGGGCTCGAACAGTAC. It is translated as CASSLDRGLEQY. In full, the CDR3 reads CASSLDRGLEQYF.

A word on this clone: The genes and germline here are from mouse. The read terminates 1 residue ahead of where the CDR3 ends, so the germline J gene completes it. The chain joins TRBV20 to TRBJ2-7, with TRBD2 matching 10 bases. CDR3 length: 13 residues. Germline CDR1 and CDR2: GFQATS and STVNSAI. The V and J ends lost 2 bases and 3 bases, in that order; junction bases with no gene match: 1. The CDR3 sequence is CGARLGGRYEQYF. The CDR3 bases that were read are TGTGGTGCTAGGCTGGGGGGGCGCTATGAACAGTAC.

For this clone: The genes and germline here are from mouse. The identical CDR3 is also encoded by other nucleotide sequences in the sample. The CDR3 loop is CASSQGLGGNYAEQFF. The part of the CDR3 DNA that was read is TGTGCCAGCAGCCAAGGGCTGGGGGGGAACTATGCTGAGCAGTTC. V is TRBV5 and J is TRBJ2-1; 9 positions agree with TRBD2. With the read ending 1 residue before the CDR3 end, the germline J gene is used to fill in that end. Germline CDR1 and CDR2: LGHNA and YNLKQL (reference sequence). The J segment lost 1 base and the V segment lost 1 base, leaving 2 bases of the junction unmatched. CDR3 length: 16 residues.

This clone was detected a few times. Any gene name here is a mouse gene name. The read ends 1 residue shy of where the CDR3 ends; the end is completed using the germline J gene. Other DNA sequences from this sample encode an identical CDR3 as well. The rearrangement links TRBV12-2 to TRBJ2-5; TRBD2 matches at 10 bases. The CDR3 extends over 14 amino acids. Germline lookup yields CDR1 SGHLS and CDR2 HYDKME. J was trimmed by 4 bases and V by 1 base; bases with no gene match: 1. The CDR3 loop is CASSLGLGEDTQYF. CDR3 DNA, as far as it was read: TGTGCCAGCTCTCTTGGACTGGGGGAAGACACCCAGTAC. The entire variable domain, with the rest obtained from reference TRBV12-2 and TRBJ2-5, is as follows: NSGVVQSPRYIIKGKGERSILKCIPISGHLSVAWYQQTQGQELKFFIQHYDKMERDKGNLPSRFSVQQFDDYHSEMNMSALELEDSAVYFCASSLGLGEDTQYFGPGTRLLVL.

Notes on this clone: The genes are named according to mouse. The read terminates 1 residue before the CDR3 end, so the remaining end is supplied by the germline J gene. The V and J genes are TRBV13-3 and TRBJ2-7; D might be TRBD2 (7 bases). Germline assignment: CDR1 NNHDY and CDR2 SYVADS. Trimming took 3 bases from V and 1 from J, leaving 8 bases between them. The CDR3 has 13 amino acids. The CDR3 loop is CASSGGASYEQYF. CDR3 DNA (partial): TGTGCCAGCAGTGGGGGGGCTTCCTATGAACAGTAC.

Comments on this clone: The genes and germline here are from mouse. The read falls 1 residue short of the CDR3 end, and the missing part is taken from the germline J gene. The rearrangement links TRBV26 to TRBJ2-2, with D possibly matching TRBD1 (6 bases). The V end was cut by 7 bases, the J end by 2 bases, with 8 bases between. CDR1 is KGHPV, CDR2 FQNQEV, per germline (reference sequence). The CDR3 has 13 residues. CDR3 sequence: CASKGENTGQLYF. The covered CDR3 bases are TGTGCCAGCAAGGGGGAGAACACCGGGCAGCTCTAC.

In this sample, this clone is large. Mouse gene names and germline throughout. This CDR3 is CASSPDRDEQYF. Partial CDR3 DNA: TGTGCAAGCAGCCCGGACAGGGATGAACAGTAC. This chain connects TRBV16 to TRBJ2-7; 8 bases line up with TRBD1. The read terminates 1 residue before the CDR3 end, so the remaining end is supplied by the germline J gene. This CDR3 is 12 amino acids long. Germline loops: CDR1 SGHSA, CDR2 FRNQAP. Trimming removed 5 bases from V and 5 bases from J; junction bases left unmatched: 2.

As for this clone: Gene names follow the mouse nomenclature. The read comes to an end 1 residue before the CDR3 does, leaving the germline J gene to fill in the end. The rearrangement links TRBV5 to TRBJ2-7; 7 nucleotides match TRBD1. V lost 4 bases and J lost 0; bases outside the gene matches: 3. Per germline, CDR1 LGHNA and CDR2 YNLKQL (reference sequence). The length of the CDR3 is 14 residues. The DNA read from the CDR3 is TGTGCCAGCAGCCCACGGGACAGCTCCTATGAACAGTAC. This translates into CASSPRDSSYEQY. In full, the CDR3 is CASSPRDSSYEQYF.